The source of this TCR beta chain is a study of regulatory T cells in long-lasting Graves disease. The time point is: persistent/refractory GD, antithyroid drugs over 5 years with positive TRAb. Researchers made the TCR library from RNA that was extracted from PBMCs. Construction of the TCR beta libraries employed iRepertoire HTBI primers in conjunction with Arm-PCR of CDR3 regions. In TCRdb, the multiplex PCR reads were re-called with MiXCR into one record per CDR3 protein. The data show 400,000 or so distinct CDR3 sequences, roughly 20% seen once. Trimming removed 1 base at V and 6 bases at J, with 5 bases between. CDR3 length equals 12 residues. CDR1 and CDR2 from the germline V gene are SGHDN and FVKESK.

The source material was peripheral blood mononuclear cells (PBMCs), sampled when the disease was refractory, from a patient treated with antithyroid drugs. The TCR originated in a female donor with Graves disease. The chain carries TRBV14 and TRBJ2-3; D is uncertain. The CDR3 loop reads CASSQVKDTQYF. The CDR3 DNA follows: TGTGCCAGCAGCCAAGTAAAGGATACGCAGTATTTT.